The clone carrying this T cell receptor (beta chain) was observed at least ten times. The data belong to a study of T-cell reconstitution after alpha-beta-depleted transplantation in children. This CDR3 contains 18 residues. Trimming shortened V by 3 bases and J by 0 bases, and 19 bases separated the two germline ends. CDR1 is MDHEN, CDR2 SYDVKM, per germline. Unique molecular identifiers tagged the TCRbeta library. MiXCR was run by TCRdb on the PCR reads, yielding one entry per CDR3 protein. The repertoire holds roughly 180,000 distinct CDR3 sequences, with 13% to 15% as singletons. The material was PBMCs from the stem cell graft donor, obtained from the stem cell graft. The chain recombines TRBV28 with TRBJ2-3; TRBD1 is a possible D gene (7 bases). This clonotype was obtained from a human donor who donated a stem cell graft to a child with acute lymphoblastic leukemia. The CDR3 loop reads CASSFSRGSTGSTDTQYF. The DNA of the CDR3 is TGTGCCAGCAGTTTCTCTCGGGGGTCGACAGGGAGCACAGATACGCAGTATTTT.